Below, one TCR beta chain is given with its context. This record belongs to a study of blood T cell repertoires in COVID-19. The table came from immunoSEQ multiplex PCR; TCRdb's copy has only in-frame clones and leaves some out. The sample yields about 58,000 clones, approximately 86% seen once. The trim removed 4 bases at V and 1 base at J, leaving 2 bases unmatched. In germline, CDR1 is SGHRS, CDR2 YFSETQ. CDR3 length equals 15 residues. The sequenced sample was peripheral blood. This TCR came from a woman in her 70s with active COVID-19. The chain employs TRBV5-1 and TRBJ2-6, with 7 positions matching TRBD1. The CDR3 loop is CASSRQGSGANVLTF. The DNA for the CDR3 is TGCGCCAGCAGCCGACAGGGATCTGGGGCCAACGTCCTGACTTTC.